This TCR beta chain was identified during a study of PD-1 blockade in classical Hodgkin lymphoma. Whole-study findings and limits: Anyone who began nivolumab under 1 year after ASCT was excluded.

Every one of the patients relapsed after autologous stem cell transplantation (brentuximab vedotin exposure was variable). Comment on this clone: Its antigen remains unidentified.

Germline CDR1 reads SGHNT; CDR2 reads YYREEE (reference sequence). V was clipped by 3 bases and J by 8 bases, with 11 bases between them. The CDR3 loop spans 12 amino acids. Clones were sequenced by immunoSEQ multiplex PCR, and TCRdb holds only the in-frame ones, with some missing. This sample has 35,000 to 45,000 clones, with approximately 87% found just once. The rearrangement links TRBV5-4 to TRBJ1-2, with D hard to call. Sample: peripheral blood mononuclear cells (PBMCs), taken at baseline. This sequence originates from a human donor with classical Hodgkin lymphoma. The CDR3: CASSWAAGGYTF. Here the CDR3 DNA reads TGTGCCAGCAGCTGGGCCGCGGGAGGCTACACCTTC. Variable domain in full (rest from reference TRBV5-4 and TRBJ1-2): ETGVTQSPTHLIKTRGQQVTLRCSSQSGHNTVSWYQQALGQGPQFIFQYYREEENGRGNFPPRFSGLQFPNYSSELNVNALELDDSALYLCASSWAAGGYTFGSGTRLTVV.